A single sample is the source of the 25 T cell receptor beta chains below, sequenced in a study of T cell repertoires in cytomegalovirus infection. These receptors are not linked to any known antigen. TCRdb re-derived calls from the reads in MiXCR, one entry per CDR3 protein. The sample contains about 140,000 distinct CDR3 sequences, over 30% of which appear only once. Material: CD8+ T cells from cultured PBMCs, obtained from culture after CMV antigen stimulation. The origin of the receptors is a human donor in good health (CMV status not recorded). Some clones in this sample may be carry-over from other donors' samples.

The V gene is TRBV29-1, the J gene TRBJ2-3; 9 nucleotides match TRBD2. CDR3 length: 14 amino acids. J was trimmed by 3 bases and V by 2 bases; bases with no gene match: 3. The germline gives CDR1 SQVTM, CDR2 ANQGSEA. CDR3 DNA sequence: TGCAGCGTTGAACCTAGCGGGGTAACAGATACGCAGTATTTT. Translating it yields CSVEPSGVTDTQYF.

This clonotype was seen just once. This chain joins TRBV19 and TRBJ1-1; D gene ambiguous. This CDR3 is built from 15 residues. Germline CDR1 reads LNHDA; CDR2 reads SQIVND (reference sequence). V lost 3 bases, J lost 0 bases, and 11 bases lay in between. The CDR3 coding sequence is TGTGCCAGTAGTATCGGCGGACTCTTGAACACTGAAGCTTTCTTT. Translated: CASSIGGLLNTEAFF.

At least ten counts were recorded for this clonotype. The genes are TRBV7-2 and TRBJ2-3; tentatively, D is TRBD1 (6 bases). V was clipped by 11 bases and J by 2 bases, with 23 bases between them. This CDR3 is 16 amino acids long. Germline CDR1 is SGHTA and CDR2 is FQGNSA. The CDR3 DNA sequence: TGTGCCGCACACCTAGGACAGAAAACTAACACAGATACGCAGTATTTT. Protein product: CAAHLGQKTNTDTQYF.

The chain recombines TRBV9 with TRBJ1-1; a possible D gene is TRBD1 (6 bases). CDR1 SGDLS and CDR2 YYNGEE come from the germline V gene. Trimming shortened V by 0 bases and J by 11 bases, and 14 bases separated the two germline ends. The CDR3 runs to 13 residues. CDR3 protein: CASSVGGAGDAFF. The CDR3, as DNA: TGTGCCAGCAGCGTAGGGGGGGCAGGGGACGCTTTCTTT.

The chain uses TRBV6-5 and TRBJ2-1, with 10 bases that match TRBD1. Trimming at V came to 6 bases and at J to 4 bases, leaving 6 bases not matched to a gene. This CDR3 has 15 residues. Germline loops: CDR1 MNHEY, CDR2 SVGAGI. The DNA for the CDR3 is TGTGCCAGCAGATCGGACAGGGGGAATTACAATGAGCAGTTCTTC. This codes for CASRSDRGNYNEQFF.

This chain connects TRBV2 to TRBJ2-2; tentatively, D is TRBD1 or TRBD2 (5 bases each). CDR1 is SNHLY and CDR2 is FYNNEI in the germline V gene. The CDR3 sequence is 13 residues long. Trimming took 5 bases from V and 7 from J, leaving 11 bases between them. This CDR3 is CASSRGFIGELFF. Written as DNA, the CDR3 is TGTGCCAGCAGTCGGGGCTTTATCGGGGAGCTGTTTTTT.

The chain uses TRBV15 and TRBJ2-3; 7 bases agree with TRBD2. Losses at the gene ends were 0 bases for V and 0 bases for J; bases not matched to a gene: 6. Germline lookup yields CDR1 LNHNV and CDR2 YYDKDF (reference sequence). The CDR3 loop spans 17 amino acids. CDR3 nucleotides: TGTGCCACCAGCAGAGAAGCTAGCGGATCTAGCACAGATACGCAGTATTTT. It encodes CATSREASGSSTDTQYF.

The sample holds many counts of this clonotype. The genes are TRBV20-1 and TRBJ1-1, with 7 bases that match TRBD1. The CDR3 runs 14 residues. V was pared by 5 bases and J by 1 base, with 7 bases of the junction left unmatched. Per the germline V gene, CDR1 is DFQATT and CDR2 is SNEGSKA (reference sequence). CDR3 in DNA: TGCAGTGCTGAGGGGAACAGGGGGAACACTGAAGCTTTCTTT. Its protein is CSAEGNRGNTEAFF.

This clonotype was counted only a few times. V usage is TRBV7-9 and J usage is TRBJ2-5; D unresolved. Germline CDR1 and CDR2: SEHNR and FQNEAQ (reference sequence). The length of the CDR3 is 16 residues. The ends were cut back, 4 bases at V and 3 bases at J, with 18 bases in the middle. CDR3 in DNA: TGTGCCAGCAGCTCAGGCCCCCACAATCGGGAAGAGACCCAGTACTTC. Residues: CASSSGPHNREETQYF.

The rearrangement joins TRBV9 to TRBJ1-1, with no clear D. Trimming stripped 2 bases from V and 5 bases from J, with 13 bases between. Germline V gene sequence: CDR1 SGDLS, CDR2 YYNGEE. The CDR3 sequence is 14 residues long. The chain's CDR3 is CASSVLGVETEAFF. CDR3 DNA sequence: TGTGCCAGCAGCGTTTTAGGAGTAGAAACTGAAGCTTTCTTT.

The chain employs TRBV19 and TRBJ1-1; D remains ambiguous. This CDR3 region has 15 residues. The V gene lost 5 bases and the J gene lost 4 bases, with 17 bases spanning the gap. The V gene's germline CDR1 is LNHDA and CDR2 SQIVND (reference sequence). CDR3 amino acids: CASSPTTRGPTEAFF. CDR3 coding DNA: TGTGCCAGTAGTCCAACCACCCGAGGGCCCACTGAAGCTTTCTTT.

The chain links TRBV2 to TRBJ2-3, with 11 bases fitting TRBD2. V dropped 4 bases and J dropped 7; count of bases not matched to a gene: 10. Germline CDR1 is SNHLY and CDR2 is FYNNEI. The CDR3 extends over 16 amino acids. The CDR3 nucleotides are TGTGCCAGCAGTGGTATAGCGGGGGGGGGAACGAATACGCAGTATTTT. Translating gives CASSGIAGGGTNTQYF.

This clonotype has a handful of counts. This chain joins TRBV9 and TRBJ1-3; 10 nucleotides agree with TRBD1. This CDR3 region has 16 residues. The J segment lost 0 bases and the V segment lost 4 bases, leaving 4 bases of the junction unmatched. CDR1 SGDLS and CDR2 YYNGEE come from the germline V gene. The CDR3 reads CASSPRTGGSGNTIYF. The CDR3 DNA reads as TGTGCCAGCAGCCCGCGGACAGGGGGCTCTGGAAACACCATATATTTT. Full variable domain (missing parts from reference TRBV9 and TRBJ1-3): DSGVTQTPKHLITATGQRVTLRCSPRSGDLSVYWYQQSLDQGLQFLIQYYNGEERAKGNILERFSAQQFPDLHSELNLSSLELGDSALYFCASSPRTGGSGNTIYFGEGSWLTVV.

The V gene is TRBV7-2, the J gene TRBJ1-6; D unclear. CDR3 length: 18 amino acids. Trimming cost V 2 bases and J 3 bases, with 17 bases left between them. Germline CDR1 and CDR2: SGHTA and FQGNSA. CDR3 coding DNA: TGTGCCAGCAGCTTAACCCTAGTAGGCGAGGGCTATAATTCACCCCTCCACTTT. It codes for CASSLTLVGEGYNSPLHF.

The V gene is TRBV20-1, the J gene TRBJ2-3; D remains unclear. Trimming removed 0 bases from V and 2 bases from J, with 12 bases in between. Germline V gene lookup returns CDR1 DFQATT and CDR2 SNEGSKA (reference sequence). This CDR3 spans 15 amino acids. CDR3: CSARDLQAPTDTQYF. Here the CDR3 DNA reads TGCAGTGCTAGAGATCTCCAGGCGCCCACAGATACGCAGTATTTT.

The CDR3 DNA is TGTGCCAGCAGCCAAGAAATAGAGCGGGGGGGGCATTCGGATGAGCAGTTCTTC. Its translation is CASSQEIERGGHSDEQFF. The chain couples TRBV4-2 to TRBJ2-1, with TRBD2 matching over 10 bases. CDR1 and CDR2 from the germline V gene are LGHNA and YNFKEQ. The J segment lost 8 bases and the V segment lost 0 bases, leaving 13 bases of the junction unmatched. The CDR3 runs to 18 residues.

This clonotype was counted between two and nine times. This sequence joins TRBV7-2 and TRBJ2-7, with D hard to call. The germline V and J ends were trimmed by 5 bases and 2 bases, with 7 bases remaining between them. CDR3 size: 12 residues. Germline-derived CDR1 and CDR2 are SGHTA and FQGNSA. CDR3 nucleotide sequence: TGTGCCAGCAGCATACGTCCCTACGAGCAGTACTTC. Translation gives CASSIRPYEQYF.

This clonotype was counted many times. The V call is TRBV7-8, the J call TRBJ2-1, with D perhaps TRBD1 or TRBD2 (6 bases each). This CDR3 region has 16 residues. The ends were cut back, 1 base at V and 7 bases at J, with 17 bases in the middle. CDR1 SGHVS and CDR2 FQNEAQ come from the germline V gene. The CDR3 loop is CASSLVSGAFRNEQFF. The CDR3 DNA follows: TGTGCCAGCAGCTTAGTATCGGGGGCCTTTAGGAATGAGCAGTTCTTC.

The table lists this clonotype with a few counts. The rearrangement links TRBV7-6 to TRBJ2-1; 11 bases align to TRBD2. This CDR3 contains 15 residues. With V trimmed by 2 bases and J by 7 bases, 4 bases remained unmatched. CDR1 SGHVS and CDR2 FNYEAQ come from the germline V gene. Here the CDR3 DNA reads TGTGCCAGCAGCTTAACTAGCGGGGGCTCGAATGAGCAGTTCTTC. Translating it yields CASSLTSGGSNEQFF. The variable domain in full, completed from reference TRBV7-6 and TRBJ2-1, reads GAGVSQSPRYKVTKRGQDVALRCDPISGHVSLYWYRQALGQGPEFLTYFNYEAQQDKSGLPNDRFSAERPEGSISTLTIQRTEQRDSAMYRCASSLTSGGSNEQFFGPGTRLTVL.

This clonotype was observed a few times. The chain couples TRBV12-5 to TRBJ1-3; D unresolved. V was clipped by 7 bases and J by 1 base, with 11 bases between them. CDR1 and CDR2 from the germline V gene are LGHNT and FRNRAP. The CDR3 has 14 residues. CDR3 sequence reads: CASATGPSGNTIYF. The CDR3 coding sequence is TGTGCTAGTGCCACGGGTCCTTCTGGAAACACCATATATTTT.

This clonotype occurred many times. The chain links TRBV11-3 to TRBJ2-1, with a weak D call TRBD1 (5 bases). V lost 5 bases, J lost 5 bases, and 13 bases lay in between. CDR3 length: 14 amino acids. CDR1 and CDR2 (germline): SGHNT, YENEEA. The CDR3 reads CASSRRQGNNEQFF. Here the CDR3 DNA reads TGTGCCAGCAGCCGCCGCCAGGGTAACAATGAGCAGTTCTTC.

Ten or more counts support this clonotype. The chain links TRBV28 to TRBJ2-7; a possible D gene is TRBD1 (6 bases). Looked up from germline, CDR1 is MDHEN and CDR2 is SYDVKM. There are 14 residues in the CDR3. Deletions cut 6 bases from V and 0 bases from J, with 12 bases between. The CDR3 sequence is CASSWGTSSYEQYF. The CDR3 DNA reads as TGTGCCAGCAGCTGGGGGACATCCTCCTACGAGCAGTACTTC.

This clonotype has more than one count but fewer than ten. This sequence joins TRBV30 and TRBJ2-7; 12 bases match TRBD1. The CDR3 extends over 14 amino acids. The germline V gene encodes CDR1 GTSNPN and CDR2 SVGIG (reference sequence). After removal of 4 bases from V and 9 bases from J, the junction contained 10 bases not matched to a gene. The CDR3 sequence: CAWNPGQGAGSQYF. CDR3 DNA sequence: TGTGCCTGGAACCCGGGACAGGGGGCCGGGTCGCAGTACTTC.

This clonotype was detected ten times or more. V usage is TRBV15 and J usage is TRBJ1-3; D not resolved. Per the germline V gene, CDR1 is LNHNV and CDR2 is YYDKDF (reference sequence). The CDR3 has 15 amino acids. Trimming stripped 0 bases from V and 0 bases from J, with 6 bases between. CDR3 in DNA: TGTGCCACCAGCAGAGATCCCGGCTCTGGAAACACCATATATTTT. Amino acid sequence: CATSRDPGSGNTIYF.

The V gene is TRBV29-1, the J gene TRBJ2-3; TRBD2 aligns across 9 bases. V shed 1 base, J shed 7 bases, and the junction held 12 bases outside the gene matches. Per germline, CDR1 SQVTM and CDR2 ANQGSEA. CDR3 size: 16 residues. CDR3 sequence reads: CSVEGLASGDVNTQYF. The CDR3 coding sequence is TGCAGCGTTGAAGGGCTTGCTAGCGGGGACGTCAATACGCAGTATTTT.